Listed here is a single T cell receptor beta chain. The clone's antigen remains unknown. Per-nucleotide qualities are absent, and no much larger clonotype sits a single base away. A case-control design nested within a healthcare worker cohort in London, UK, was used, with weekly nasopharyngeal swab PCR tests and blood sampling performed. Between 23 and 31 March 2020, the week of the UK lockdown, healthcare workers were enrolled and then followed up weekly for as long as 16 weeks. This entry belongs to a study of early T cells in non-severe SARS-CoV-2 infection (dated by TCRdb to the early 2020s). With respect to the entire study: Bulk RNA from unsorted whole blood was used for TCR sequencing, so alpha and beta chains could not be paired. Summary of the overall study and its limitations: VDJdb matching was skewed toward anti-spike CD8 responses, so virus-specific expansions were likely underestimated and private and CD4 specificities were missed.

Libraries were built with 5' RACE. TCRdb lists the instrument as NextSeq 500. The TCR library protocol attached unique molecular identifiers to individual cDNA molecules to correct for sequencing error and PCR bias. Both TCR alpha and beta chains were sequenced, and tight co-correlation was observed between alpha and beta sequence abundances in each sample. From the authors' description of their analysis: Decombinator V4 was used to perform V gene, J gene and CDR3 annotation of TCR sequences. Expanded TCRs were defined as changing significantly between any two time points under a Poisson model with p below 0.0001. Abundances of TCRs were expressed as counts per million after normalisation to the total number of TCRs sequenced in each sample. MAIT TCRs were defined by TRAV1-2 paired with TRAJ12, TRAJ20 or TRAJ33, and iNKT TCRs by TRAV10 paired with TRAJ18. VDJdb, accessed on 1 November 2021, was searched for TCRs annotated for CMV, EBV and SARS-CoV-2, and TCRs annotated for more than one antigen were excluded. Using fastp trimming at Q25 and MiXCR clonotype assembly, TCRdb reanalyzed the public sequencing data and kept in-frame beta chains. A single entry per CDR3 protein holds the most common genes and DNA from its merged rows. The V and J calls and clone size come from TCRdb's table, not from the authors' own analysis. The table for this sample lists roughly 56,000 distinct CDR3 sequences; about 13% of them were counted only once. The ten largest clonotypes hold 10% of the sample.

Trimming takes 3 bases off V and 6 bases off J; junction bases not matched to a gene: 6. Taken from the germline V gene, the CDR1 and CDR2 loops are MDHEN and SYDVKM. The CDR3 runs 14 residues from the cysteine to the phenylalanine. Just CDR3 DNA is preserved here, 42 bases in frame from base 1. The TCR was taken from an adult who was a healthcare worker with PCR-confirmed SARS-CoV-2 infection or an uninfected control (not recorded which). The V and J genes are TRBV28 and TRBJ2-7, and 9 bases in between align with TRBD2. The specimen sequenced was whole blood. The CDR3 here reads CASSFRGGAGEQYF. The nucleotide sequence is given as TGTGCCAGCAGTTTTCGCGGGGGGGCCGGCGAGCAGTACTTC.